Listed here are 8 T cell receptor beta chains from one sample, sequenced in a study of cytomegalovirus exposure and HLA in healthy donors. The study ran its PCR with 60 Vbeta and 13 Jbeta primers. Clones were read by immunoSEQ multiplex PCR, and TCRdb kept only the in-frame ones, dropping some. The top ten hold approximately 5.4% of the sample, which has 100,000 to 150,000 clones, under 85% seen once. The sample consisted of PBMCs. These receptors came from a woman between 50 and 59 years old in good health and CMV-seropositive.

V gene TRBV7-8 combines with J gene TRBJ2-3; D may be TRBD2 (6 bases). This CDR3 is built from 12 residues. The V gene lost 0 bases and the J gene lost 8 bases, with 6 bases spanning the gap. The germline V gene has CDR1 SGHVS and CDR2 FQNEAQ. Here the CDR3 reads CASSLAGGTQYF. The CDR3 DNA is TGTGCCAGCAGCTTAGCGGGGGGTACGCAGTATTTT.

V is TRBV30 and J is TRBJ1-2, with 9 positions matching TRBD1. The CDR3 loop spans 13 amino acids. The ends lost 8 bases at V and 5 bases at J; junction bases unmatched: 9. CDR1 is GTSNPN, CDR2 SVGIG, per germline (reference sequence). CDR3 bases: TGTGCCAGTAACAGGGGGCGCCGGTATGGCTACACCTTC. Protein product: CASNRGRRYGYTF.

The chain is built from TRBV6-1 and TRBJ1-1; possible D gene TRBD1, 5 bases. The CDR3 runs to 14 residues. Germline CDR1 MNHNS, CDR2 SASEGT. V gave up 6 bases and J gave up 3 bases, with 14 bases separating them. CDR3 residues: CASSARGGDTEAFF. The CDR3 DNA follows: TGTGCCAGCAGCGCCCGCGGAGGGGACACTGAAGCTTTCTTT.

This clone occurred once. For the CDR3, the DNA is TGTGCCAGCAGCCTCGTTCGGACAGGGCAAGAGACCCAGTACTTC. The encoded protein is CASSLVRTGQETQYF. This sequence joins TRBV16 and TRBJ2-5; 8 bases agree with TRBD1. The V gene end was trimmed by 4 bases and the J gene end by 2 bases; junction bases not matched to a gene: 6. Germline lookup yields CDR1 KGHSY and CDR2 FQNENV. The CDR3 covers 15 residues.

The rearrangement uses TRBV7-2 and TRBJ2-7, with a weak D call TRBD2 (6 bases). CDR1 SGHTA and CDR2 FQGNSA come from the germline V gene. The V gene lost 3 bases and the J gene lost 5 bases, with 17 bases spanning the gap. The CDR3 covers 15 residues. The CDR3 sequence is CASSFGGVSPDEQYF. CDR3 in DNA: TGTGCCAGCAGCTTCGGCGGGGTCAGCCCTGACGAGCAGTACTTC. Using reference TRBV7-2 and TRBJ2-7 for the parts outside the CDR3, the full variable domain is GAGVSQSPSNKVTEKGKDVELRCDPISGHTALYWYRQSLGQGLEFLIYFQGNSAPDKSGLPSDRFSAERTGGSVSTLTIQRTQQEDSAVYLCASSFGGVSPDEQYFGPGTRLTVT.

The chain is built from TRBV5-1 and TRBJ2-5, with a weak D call TRBD2 (6 bases). The CDR3 extends over 14 amino acids. V was trimmed by 4 bases and J by 5 bases, leaving 15 bases between them. Germline values: CDR1 SGHRS, CDR2 YFSETQ. CDR3 in DNA: TGCGCCAGCAGCACCGGGCGGGGTCGGGAGACCCAGTACTTC. This codes for CASSTGRGRETQYF.

The gene calls are TRBV5-1 and TRBJ2-3; 13 positions agree with TRBD2. The CDR3 is 17 residues long. Germline CDR1 SGHRS, CDR2 YFSETQ. V shed 4 bases, J shed 1 base, and the junction held 6 bases outside the gene matches. The CDR3 is CASSREGLAGGTDTQYF. Here the CDR3 DNA reads TGCGCCAGCAGCAGGGAAGGACTAGCGGGGGGCACAGATACGCAGTATTTT.

The rearrangement links TRBV14 to TRBJ2-1; 8 bases line up with TRBD2. The CDR3 has 14 residues. Germline V gene data show CDR1 as SGHDN and CDR2 as FVKESK. Unmatched junction bases numbered 3, after V lost 0 bases and J lost 8 bases. CDR3 DNA: TGTGCCAGCAGCCAAGATCCGGGGGGGTATGAGCAGTTCTTC. As protein: CASSQDPGGYEQFF.